The clone carrying this T cell receptor beta chain turned up a few times. Its antigen remains unknown. The data were obtained in a study of vaccination and CD4 T cells after COVID-19. The overall study: Convalescent cases consisted of six males and four females, of whom two were Hispanic. From HCoV-229E, HCoV-OC43, HCoV-NL63 and SARS-CoV-2, overlapping spike peptides were used to stimulate the cells. Control cultures were given a CEFX pool, an HIV-1 Nef pool, or no peptide.

Cultured CD4+ T cells had their DNA profiled by the Oncomine TCR Beta short-read assay. TCRdb recomputed calls from the PCR reads with MiXCR, one row per CDR3 protein. The sample contains 12,000 to 15,000 distinct CDR3 sequences, about 40% of which appear only once. The CDR3 totals 11 residues. V was trimmed by 6 bases and J by 10 bases, leaving 12 bases between them. Per the germline V gene, CDR1 is MDHEN and CDR2 is SYDVKM. As to treatment: approximately nine-day PBMC culture with coronavirus spike peptide pools or control peptides (ViraFEST assay). For ViraFEST, peptide pools expanded antigen-specific T cells, after which the TCRs were sequenced.

This receptor was identified in a human donor who had recovered from COVID-19. Specimen: CD4+ T cells from blood, cultured in vitro. V and J are TRBV28 and TRBJ1-2; maybe TRBD1 (5 bases). For the CDR3, the DNA is TGTGCCAGCAGGGGGCCGGGATCCTACACCTTC. It specifies CASRGPGSYTF.